This TCR beta chain originates from a study of T cell changes during pregnancy in multiple sclerosis. Germline values: CDR1 MNHNS, CDR2 SASEGT. V lost 7 bases and J lost 5; bases outside the gene matches: 12. This CDR3 has 15 amino acids. Clones were read by immunoSEQ multiplex PCR, and TCRdb kept only the in-frame ones, dropping some. This sample carries around 88,000 clones, approximately 92% of them seen once, and the ten largest clones take over 2%. This TCR was sampled from a female donor with multiple sclerosis, enrolled in a pregnancy study. Source: peripheral blood, taken in the first trimester of pregnancy. The rearrangement links TRBV6-1 to TRBJ2-5; TRBD1 agrees at 8 bases. CDR3 nucleotide sequence: TGTGCCAGCACCCCCGGGACAGGAGGCGAGGAGACCCAGTACTTC. Protein product: CASTPGTGGEETQYF.